These 15 T cell receptor beta chains came from one sample sequenced in a study of neurological immune-mediated disorders. Specified time point: longitudinal time-point 3. TCRdb called the 5' RACE reads again in MiXCR, with one record for every CDR3 protein. The sample lists approximately 48,000 distinct CDR3 sequences; roughly 13% were seen once. Sequencing was carried out using PBMCs. These receptors were collected from a male donor with HTLV-1-associated myelopathy (HAM/TSP).

This clonotype has ten or more counts. This sequence joins TRBV5-1 and TRBJ2-4; weak D call: TRBD1 (7 bases). V gave up 0 bases and J gave up 7 bases, with 11 bases separating them. Germline lookup yields CDR1 SGHRS and CDR2 YFSETQ. This CDR3 contains 14 residues. This CDR3 reads CASSLAPGGNIQYF. CDR3 nucleotides: TGCGCCAGCAGCTTGGCCCCAGGGGGGAACATTCAGTACTTC. Looking up the rest from reference TRBV5-1 and TRBJ2-4 gives the full variable domain: KAGVTQTPRYLIKTRGQQVTLSCSPISGHRSVSWYQQTPGQGLQFLFEYFSETQRNKGNFPGRFSGRQFSNSRSEMNVSTLELGDSALYLCASSLAPGGNIQYFGAGTRLSVL.

This clonotype appeared a few times. The genes are TRBV15 and TRBJ2-1; D may be TRBD1 (5 bases). The CDR3 sequence is 13 residues long. The germline V gene encodes CDR1 LNHNV and CDR2 YYDKDF (reference sequence). V was trimmed by 3 bases and J by 6 bases, leaving 9 bases between them. The CDR3 loop reads CATSSPGRNEQFF. As DNA, the CDR3 is TGTGCCACCAGCAGCCCAGGGCGCAATGAGCAGTTCTTC.

The sample holds many counts of this clonotype. The chain is built from TRBV7-2 and TRBJ2-1; D is perhaps TRBD2 (6 bases). Trimming shortened V by 5 bases and J by 0 bases, and 14 bases separated the two germline ends. The length of the CDR3 is 16 residues. Per the germline V gene, CDR1 is SGHTA and CDR2 is FQGNSA. In nucleotides, the CDR3 is TGTGCCAGCAGCCCGCGGGACTTCAGCTCCTACAATGAGCAGTTCTTC. It is translated as CASSPRDFSSYNEQFF.

In regard to this clonotype: A single base separates this from a much larger clone, so it may be a read error. The chain is built from TRBV9 and TRBJ2-1; 10 nucleotides line up with TRBD1. The germline V gene encodes CDR1 SGDLS and CDR2 YYNGEE. The CDR3 covers 15 residues. V was pared by 0 bases and J by 9 bases, with 6 bases of the junction left unmatched. The CDR3 DNA reads as TGTGCCAGCAGCGTAGAGGGACAGGGGTATTGTGAGCAGTTCTTC. Translated, it gives CASSVEGQGYCEQFF.

This clonotype was picked up many times. The chain is built from TRBV2 and TRBJ1-6; D may be TRBD1 (5 bases). Germline lookup yields CDR1 SNHLY and CDR2 FYNNEI. CDR3 length equals 15 residues. V was pared by 5 bases and J by 9 bases, with 17 bases between. Here the CDR3 reads CASSWDPGFGSPLHF. CDR3 bases: TGTGCCAGCAGTTGGGACCCGGGTTTCGGTTCACCCCTCCACTTT.

This clonotype was seen repeatedly, ten times or more. The chain carries TRBV28 and TRBJ1-1; tentative D call: TRBD1 (6 bases). Germline-derived CDR1 and CDR2 are MDHEN and SYDVKM. The CDR3 length is 14 residues. Trimming shortened V by 3 bases and J by 3 bases, and 11 bases separated the two germline ends. The CDR3 sequence: CASSLMQGHTEAFF. The CDR3 DNA sequence: TGTGCCAGCAGTTTGATGCAGGGGCACACTGAAGCTTTCTTT.

This clonotype was recorded many times. This rearrangement joins TRBV5-1 to TRBJ2-7; D is perhaps TRBD1 (5 bases). The CDR3 runs 13 residues. Germline lookup yields CDR1 SGHRS and CDR2 YFSETQ. The V gene lost 4 bases and the J gene lost 4 bases, with 12 bases spanning the gap. CDR3 loop: CASSPGHQYEQYF. In DNA form, the CDR3 reads TGCGCCAGCAGCCCCGGACATCAGTACGAGCAGTACTTC.

This clonotype was counted many times. This chain joins TRBV20-1 and TRBJ1-6, with TRBD1 identical over 8 bases. Germline-derived CDR1 and CDR2 are DFQATT and SNEGSKA (reference sequence). The CDR3 length is 14 residues. The ends lost 5 bases at V and 8 bases at J; junction bases unmatched: 8. The CDR3 region is CSAHLTGAYSPLHF. In nucleotides, the CDR3 is TGCAGTGCTCACCTGACAGGGGCGTATTCACCCCTCCACTTT.

Regarding this clonotype: One base away lies a much larger clone, so this may be a sequencing read error. This chain links TRBV7-7 with TRBJ1-1; D unresolved. V lost 7 bases and J 3 bases, leaving 12 bases between the germline ends. This CDR3 has 13 residues. CDR1 and CDR2 (germline): SSHAT, FNYEAQ (reference sequence). DNA of the CDR3: TGTGCCAGCAAGAGGATTGGGGACACTGAAGCTTTCTTT. This codes for CASKRIGDTEAFF.

This clonotype was recorded many times. V usage is TRBV3-1 and J usage is TRBJ2-7, with 9 bases fitting TRBD2. Germline CDR1 LGHDT, CDR2 YNNKEL (reference sequence). With V trimmed by 4 bases and J by 4 bases, 5 bases remained unmatched. The CDR3 is 14 residues long. In nucleotides, the CDR3 is TGTGCCAGCAGCCGCGGGGGGGCGTTGTACGAGCAGTACTTC. Its protein product is CASSRGGALYEQYF.

This clonotype was seen ten or more times. The chain is built from TRBV5-1 and TRBJ1-2; 10 bases are shared with TRBD1. Germline V gives CDR1 SGHRS, CDR2 YFSETQ. J was trimmed by 7 bases and V by 0 bases; bases with no gene match: 6. This CDR3 is 15 amino acids long. The CDR3 region is CASSLADRGLVGYTF. The CDR3 coding sequence is TGCGCCAGCAGCTTGGCCGACAGGGGGCTCGTTGGCTACACCTTC.

There are many counts of this clonotype. The chain carries TRBV6-5 and TRBJ1-6; the D is unclear. The CDR3 contains 14 residues. From germline, CDR1 is MNHEY and CDR2 SVGAGI. Trimming took off 5 bases at V and 6 bases at J, with 11 bases between the two ends. The CDR3, as DNA: TGTGCCAGCAGTCAAGATCCTACTAATTCACCCCTCCACTTT. It yields the protein CASSQDPTNSPLHF.

This clonotype was found many times. The chain employs TRBV14 and TRBJ1-1, with 8 positions matching TRBD1. CDR1 and CDR2 from the germline V gene are SGHDN and FVKESK. Trimming took 5 bases from V and 1 from J; bases not matched to a gene: 6. The CDR3 extends over 15 amino acids. The chain's CDR3 is CASSLRTGSNTEAFF. The CDR3 region has the DNA TGTGCCAGCAGCTTAAGGACAGGGTCGAACACTGAAGCTTTCTTT.

This chain connects TRBV5-1 to TRBJ2-5, with a tentative D call TRBD1 (6 bases). The germline gives CDR1 SGHRS, CDR2 YFSETQ. The CDR3 covers 15 residues. Between the trimmed V and J ends, which lost 0 bases and 4 bases, there was a span of 13 bases. The CDR3: CASSLAVGGGETQYF. The DNA for the CDR3 is TGCGCCAGCAGCTTGGCGGTTGGGGGCGGAGAGACCCAGTACTTC.

This clonotype was seen many times. The J gene is TRBJ2-7, the V gene TRBV5-4; 7 bases line up with TRBD1. Looked up from germline, CDR1 is SGHNT and CDR2 is YYREEE (reference sequence). This CDR3 contains 15 residues. V trimming: 0 bases; J trimming: 3 bases; junction bases outside the gene matches: 6. The CDR3 DNA sequence: TGTGCCAGCAGCTTGGCCGCCAGGGGGAACTACGAGCAGTACTTC. This gives the protein CASSLAARGNYEQYF.